This T cell receptor beta chain was profiled in a study of neurological immune-mediated disorders. Study-wide findings and caveats: Patients with HTLV-1-associated myelopathy had the highest level of TCR clonal expansion, whereas patients with multiple sclerosis had the lowest level, falling beneath the level found in healthy controls.

CDR3 size: 13 residues. Trimming stripped 7 bases from V and 9 bases from J, with 15 bases between. CDR1 is MNHEY, CDR2 SMNVEV, per germline (reference sequence). The cDNA was generated through 5'RACE incorporating 10-nucleotide random UMIs. Each sequencing run yielded over 160 million TCR-beta sequences from 15-18 subjects. TCRdb itself ran the 5' RACE reads through MiXCR, one entry per CDR3 protein. The sample records some 100,000 distinct CDR3 sequences, around 13% being singletons. This sample's time point: longitudinal time-point 2. In the case of this clonotype: The antigen remains undetermined.

The TCR sequence derives from a female donor with HTLV-1-associated myelopathy (HAM/TSP). V and J are TRBV27 and TRBJ2-2; D is perhaps TRBD2 (5 bases). The sequencing input was PBMCs. The CDR3 here is CASKKGVTWELFF. The CDR3 DNA reads as TGTGCCAGCAAGAAGGGAGTTACTTGGGAGCTGTTTTTT.